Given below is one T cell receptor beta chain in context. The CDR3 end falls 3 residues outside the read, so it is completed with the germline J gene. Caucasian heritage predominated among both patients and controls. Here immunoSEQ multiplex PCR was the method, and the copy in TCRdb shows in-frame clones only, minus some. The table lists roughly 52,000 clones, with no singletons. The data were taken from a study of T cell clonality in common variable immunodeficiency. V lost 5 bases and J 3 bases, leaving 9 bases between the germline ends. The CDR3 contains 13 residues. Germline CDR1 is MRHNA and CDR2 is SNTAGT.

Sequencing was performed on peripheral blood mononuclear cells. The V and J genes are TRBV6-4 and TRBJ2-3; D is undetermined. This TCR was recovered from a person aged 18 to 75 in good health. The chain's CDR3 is CASSRARTDTQYF. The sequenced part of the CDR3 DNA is TGTGCCAGCAGTAGGGCGCGTACAGATACG.